This T cell receptor (beta chain) stems from a study of T-cell reconstitution after alpha-beta-depleted transplantation in children. Trimming removed 3 bases from V and 0 bases from J; junction bases left unmatched: 4. Germline V gene lookup returns CDR1 SQVTM and CDR2 ANQGSEA. The CDR3 contains 14 residues. Unique molecular identifiers were built into the TCRbeta library. TCRdb analysed the PCR reads with MiXCR anew, one entry per CDR3 protein. In the table there are 330,000 or so distinct CDR3 sequences, over 9% of which are singletons. The chain couples TRBV29-1 to TRBJ2-5, with 7 bases lining up with TRBD1. The source is a human donor who donated a stem cell graft to a child with acute lymphoblastic leukemia. This sample comprised PBMCs from the stem cell graft donor, obtained from the stem cell graft. CDR3 DNA sequence: TGCAGCGTTGAGTCCGGGACAGACCAAGAGACCCAGTACTTC. This sequence encodes CSVESGTDQETQYF.